This record looks at one TCR beta chain sequence and its context. The data originate from a study of blood T cell repertoires in COVID-19. The germline V and J ends were trimmed by 3 bases and 5 bases, with 9 bases remaining between them. The CDR3 totals 13 residues. The data were produced by immunoSEQ multiplex PCR, yet TCRdb's version contains in-frame clones alone and is incomplete. The sample shows over 150,000 clones, roughly 72% of them seen only once. This chain joins TRBV12-3 or TRBV12-4 and TRBJ2-3; TRBD2 is a possible D gene (5 bases). The specimen was peripheral blood. The clonotype originates from a woman older than 75 with acute or convalescent COVID-19. CDR3 DNA: TGTGCCAGCAGTTTCCGGACTGAAGATACGCAGTATTTT. Its protein product is CASSFRTEDTQYF.